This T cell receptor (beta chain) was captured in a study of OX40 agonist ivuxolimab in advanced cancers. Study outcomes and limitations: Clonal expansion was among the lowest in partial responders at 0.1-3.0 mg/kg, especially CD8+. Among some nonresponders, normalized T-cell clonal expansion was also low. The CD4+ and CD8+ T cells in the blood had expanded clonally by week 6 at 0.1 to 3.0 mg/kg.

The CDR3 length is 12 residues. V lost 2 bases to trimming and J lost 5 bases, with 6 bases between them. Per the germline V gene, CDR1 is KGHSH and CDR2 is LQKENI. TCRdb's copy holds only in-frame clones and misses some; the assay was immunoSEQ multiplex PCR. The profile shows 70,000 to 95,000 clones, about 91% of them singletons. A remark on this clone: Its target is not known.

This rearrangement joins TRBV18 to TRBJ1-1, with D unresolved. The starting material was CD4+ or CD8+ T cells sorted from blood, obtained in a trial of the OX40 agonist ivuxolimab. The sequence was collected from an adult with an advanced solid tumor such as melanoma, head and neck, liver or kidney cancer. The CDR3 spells CASSPTQTEAFF. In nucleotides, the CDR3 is TGTGCCAGCTCACCAACCCAAACTGAAGCTTTCTTT.